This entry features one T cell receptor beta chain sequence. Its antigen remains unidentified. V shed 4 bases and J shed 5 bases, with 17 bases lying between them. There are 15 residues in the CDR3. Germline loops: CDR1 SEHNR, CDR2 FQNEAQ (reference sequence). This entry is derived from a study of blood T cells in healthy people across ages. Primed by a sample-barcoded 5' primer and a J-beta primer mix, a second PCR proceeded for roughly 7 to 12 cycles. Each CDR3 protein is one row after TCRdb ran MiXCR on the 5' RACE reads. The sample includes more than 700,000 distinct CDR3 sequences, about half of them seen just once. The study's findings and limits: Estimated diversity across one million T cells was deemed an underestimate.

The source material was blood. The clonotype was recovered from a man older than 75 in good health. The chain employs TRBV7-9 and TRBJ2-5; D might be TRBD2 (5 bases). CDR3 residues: CASSSPAYPGETQYF. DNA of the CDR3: TGTGCCAGCAGCTCTCCGGCCTATCCGGGGGAGACCCAGTACTTC.